This is a list of T cell receptor beta chains from one sample in a study of blood T cells in healthy people across ages. TCRdb re-derived calls from the 5' RACE reads in MiXCR, one entry per CDR3 protein. Of about 600,000 distinct CDR3 sequences listed, around 48% are singletons. Source material: blood. The receptors stem from a man older than 75 in good health. Each CDR3 is given with its conserved first and last residue.

V: TRBV20-1
J: TRBJ2-7
CDR3: CSATSHRDSSYEQYF

V: TRBV30
J: TRBJ2-3
CDR3: CAWSSTSADTQYF

V: TRBV20-1
J: TRBJ2-1
CDR3: CSAALNGEQFF

V: TRBV6-6
J: TRBJ2-7
CDR3: CASSSDRVFTYEQYF

V: TRBV4-3
J: TRBJ2-3
CDR3: CASSQGSVADTQYF

V: TRBV4-1
J: TRBJ2-3
CDR3: CASSQGLAGLDTQYF

V: TRBV5-1
J: TRBJ2-3
CDR3: CASSSSTVTDTQYF

V: TRBV29-1
J: TRBJ2-1
CDR3: CSVTLAGGRNEQFF

V: TRBV20-1
J: TRBJ2-5
CDR3: CSARRGYQETQYF

V: TRBV20-1
J: TRBJ1-2
CDR3: CSVRRETGDGYTF

V: TRBV20-1
J: TRBJ2-1
CDR3: CRARVSYNEQFF

V: TRBV7-2
J: TRBJ2-3
CDR3: CASRSRGFSTDTQYF

V: TRBV3-1
J: TRBJ2-2
CDR3: CARSQLGLGELFF

V: TRBV6-5
J: TRBJ2-1
CDR3: CASSPRTLLGPYNEQFF

V: TRBV27
J: TRBJ1-5
CDR3: CASSLRVNRPQHF

V: TRBV12-3/TRBV12-4
J: TRBJ2-1
CDR3: CASSFSHEQFF

V: TRBV29-1
J: TRBJ1-1
CDR3: CSVEEGGTEAFF

V: TRBV5-1
J: TRBJ2-1
CDR3: CTSRVDRSYNEQFF

V: TRBV7-9
J: TRBJ1-2
CDR3: CASSSTGAYGYTF

V: TRBV2
J: TRBJ1-4
CDR3: CATSQGGDNEKLFF

V: TRBV27
J: TRBJ2-5
CDR3: CASSFMGSRETQYF

V: TRBV3-1
J: TRBJ2-7
CDR3: CASSQPGYEQYF